This TCR beta chain came from a study of blood T cell repertoires in COVID-19. Across the whole study: The study drew acute and convalescent COVID-19 samples from the United States, Italy and Spain.

The germline gives CDR1 SGHTA, CDR2 FQGTGA. The CDR3 loop spans 12 amino acids. Between the trimmed V and J ends, which lost 1 base and 10 bases, there was a span of 8 bases. Authors' data handling: The authors estimated nucleated cell counts from reference gene primer amplification. The assay was immunoSEQ multiplex PCR, and TCRdb's table has in-frame clones only and misses some. The V and J calls and clone size were taken over from that table, and D and trimming were inferred from the DNA. The profile shows roughly 81,000 clones, roughly 85% of them singletons. V usage is TRBV7-3 and J usage is TRBJ2-1; no clear D gene. Sequences were obtained from peripheral blood. This receptor was identified in a man aged 30-40 years with acute or convalescent COVID-19. The CDR3, as DNA: TGTGCCAGCAGCTTAAGCGCCCTAGAGCAGTTCTTC. The encoded protein is CASSLSALEQFF.